The present entry profiles one T cell receptor beta chain with its context. Antigen: not known. This entry is derived from a study of PD-1 blockade in classical Hodgkin lymphoma. Here immunoSEQ multiplex PCR was the method, and the copy in TCRdb shows in-frame clones only, minus some. This sample carries tens of thousands of clones, 65% to 85% of them seen once, and the ten largest clones take about 0.59%. Indicated time point: cycle 4 day 1 (C4D1), after five to seven weeks of nivolumab. All patients experienced relapse after autologous stem cell transplantation, and brentuximab vedotin exposure was variable. CD4+ T cells were purified from thawed PBMCs by negative selection. Study results and caveats: Later analyses included only patients treated at least 1 year post-ASCT. Possible causes of repertoire differences, disease activity or prior therapy, remain undefined.

Per the germline V gene, CDR1 is SGHRS and CDR2 is YFSETQ. Trimming removed 5 bases at V and 3 bases at J, with 10 bases between. The CDR3 has 13 residues. The receptor was derived from a human donor with classical Hodgkin lymphoma. The sample was CD4+ T cells from blood, taken before the fourth cycle of nivolumab. V and J are TRBV5-1 and TRBJ2-3; no reliable D call. The CDR3 DNA is TGCGCCAGCAGGGAAAGGCGGACAGATACGCAGTATTTT. Its protein product is CASRERRTDTQYF.